This TCR beta chain was identified in a study of PD-L1 blockade in urothelial cancer. The wider study: Males with bladder-origin urothelial cancer constituted about nine tenths of the roughly 29 patients. The median T cell count in blood samples was approximately 140,000. Analyses used blood from 3 weeks (second dose) and 6 weeks after treatment start.

General study findings and limits: Pretreatment TCR clonality in blood under the median foretold superior survival.

As to this clone: Its antigen is unknown.

The CDR3 is 13 amino acids. V lost 2 bases and J 3 bases, leaving 4 bases between the germline ends. Germline V gene lookup returns CDR1 SGHVS and CDR2 FQNEAQ. The protocol was immunoSEQ multiplex PCR, while the TCRdb copy is restricted to in-frame clones and leaves out a portion. The sample has tens of thousands of clones, 65% to 85% seen once. Time point defined: pretreatment peripheral blood. Sequenced here: PBMCs, sampled around atezolizumab (anti-PD-L1) treatment. This receptor was obtained from a man aged 60-69 years with urothelial cancer. The chain recombines TRBV7-8 with TRBJ1-4; no reliable D call. The CDR3 protein is CASSLQANEKLFF. The DNA for the CDR3 is TGTGCCAGCAGCTTACAGGCTAATGAAAAACTGTTTTTT.